The 23 T cell receptor beta chains below come from one sample, sequenced in a study of metastatic and nonmetastatic thyroid tumors. Among the patients, none had received any treatment before thyroid surgery. With MiXCR, TCRdb called clones anew from the PCR reads. Of roughly 7,300 clones in the sample, 15% to 20% are singletons; the top ten hold 9% to 10%. Sample: adjacent normal tissue. The source of these receptors is a female donor with papillary thyroid cancer or a benign thyroid nodule (not recorded which). Some clones in this sample may be carry-over from other donors' samples.

This clone has only a few counts. The V gene is TRBV25-1, the J gene TRBJ1-2; D might be TRBD1 (6 bases). The germline CDR1 and CDR2 sequences are MGHDK and SYGVNS. The CDR3 has 14 amino acids. V was shortened by 1 base and J by 5 bases, with 11 bases between the two germline ends. CDR3 amino acids: CASSESGQSYGYTF. Written as DNA, the CDR3 is TGTGCCAGCAGTGAATCCGGACAGAGTTATGGCTACACCTTC.

This clone was picked up one time. The chain employs TRBV20-1 and TRBJ2-7; D gene uncertain. The CDR3 has 14 amino acids. Germline V CDR1 and CDR2: DFQATT, SNEGSKA (reference sequence). Trimming took 5 bases from V and 1 from J, leaving 15 bases between them. Written as DNA, the CDR3 is TGCAGTGCTGAGGACCGCCTCAGGTCCTACGAGCAGTACTTC. Translation gives CSAEDRLRSYEQYF.

This clone was counted at least ten times. Here the CDR3 DNA reads TGTGCCAGCAGTCCGCTAGCGGGTAACTACAATGAGCAGTTCTTC. This encodes CASSPLAGNYNEQFF. The chain uses TRBV27 and TRBJ2-1; TRBD2 matches at 8 bases. In germline, CDR1 is MNHEY, CDR2 SMNVEV (reference sequence). Losses at the gene ends were 5 bases for V and 3 bases for J; bases not matched to a gene: 6. CDR3 length: 15 amino acids.

This clone was found many times. As DNA, the CDR3 is TGTGCCAGCAGTGGAGGACAGGGAGGGGCTTATAGCAATCAGCCCCAGCATTTT. It encodes CASSGGQGGAYSNQPQHF. The J gene is TRBJ1-5, the V gene TRBV6-1, with 8 bases that match TRBD1. Trimming cost V 4 bases and J 0 bases; bases outside gene matches: 11. CDR1 and CDR2 from the germline V gene are MNHNS and SASEGT. The CDR3 totals 18 residues.

The V gene is TRBV11-2, the J gene TRBJ2-7, with 9 bases fitting TRBD1. The CDR3 runs to 17 residues. Germline trimming cut 1 base from V and 0 bases from J; bases unmatched to any gene: 7. Looked up from germline, CDR1 is SGHAT and CDR2 is FQNNGV. The CDR3 DNA sequence: TGTGCCAGCAGCTTAGGTACAGGGGGCCATAGCTCCTACGAGCAGTACTTC. As protein: CASSLGTGGHSSYEQYF. Drawing the rest from reference TRBV11-2 and TRBJ2-7, the complete variable domain is EAGVAQSPRYKIIEKRQSVAFWCNPISGHATLYWYQQILGQGPKLLIQFQNNGVVDDSQLPKDRFSAERLKGVDSTLKIQPAKLEDSAVYLCASSLGTGGHSSYEQYFGPGTRLTVT.

V usage is TRBV5-6 and J usage is TRBJ1-3; tentative D call: TRBD1 (5 bases). This CDR3 spans 13 amino acids. With 2 bases removed from V and 7 bases from J, the gap between germline ends came to 10 bases. CDR1 is SGHDT and CDR2 is YYEEEE in the germline V gene. CDR3 loop: CASSFRGDNTIYF. CDR3 bases: TGTGCCAGCAGCTTCAGAGGGGACAACACCATATATTTT. Drawing the rest from reference TRBV5-6 and TRBJ1-3, the complete variable domain is DAGVTQSPTHLIKTRGQQVTLRCSPKSGHDTVSWYQQALGQGPQFIFQYYEEEERQRGNFPDRFSGHQFPNYSSELNVNALLLGDSALYLCASSFRGDNTIYFGEGSWLTVV.

By share, this clone ranks as medium-sized. The gene calls are TRBV20-1 and TRBJ1-1; D gene uncertain. The CDR3 has 12 residues. With 3 bases removed from V and 10 bases from J, the gap between germline ends came to 15 bases. Germline V CDR1 and CDR2: DFQATT, SNEGSKA (reference sequence). CDR3 sequence reads: CSARAELNRAFF. DNA of the CDR3: TGCAGTGCTAGGGCTGAACTAAACCGAGCTTTCTTT.

The rearrangement joins TRBV6-1 to TRBJ1-5, with TRBD1 identical over 11 bases. With V trimmed by 8 bases and J by 1 base, 4 bases remained unmatched. CDR1 MNHNS and CDR2 SASEGT come from the germline V gene. The CDR3 sequence is 15 residues long. CDR3 protein: CASRGQGASNQPQHF. Written as DNA, the CDR3 is TGTGCCAGCCGCGGACAGGGGGCGAGCAATCAGCCCCAGCATTTT.

This clone ranks as medium-sized. This chain connects TRBV5-1 to TRBJ1-5; D remains ambiguous. Germline lookup yields CDR1 SGHRS and CDR2 YFSETQ. There are 13 residues in the CDR3. The V and J ends lost 0 bases and 9 bases respectively, with 10 bases between them. The CDR3 coding sequence is TGCGCCAGCAGCTTGGAGGTGACTGGGCCCCAGCATTTT. Its translation: CASSLEVTGPQHF. The variable domain in full, with the rest retrieved from reference TRBV5-1 and TRBJ1-5, is KAGVTQTPRYLIKTRGQQVTLSCSPISGHRSVSWYQQTPGQGLQFLFEYFSETQRNKGNFPGRFSGRQFSNSRSEMNVSTLELGDSALYLCASSLEVTGPQHFGDGTRLSIL.

This clone was detected ten times or more. At one end the junction does not follow the germline gene, possibly because of a read error. The chain recombines TRBV5-4 with TRBJ2-1; maybe TRBD1 (6 bases). The length of the CDR3 is 15 residues. CDR1 and CDR2 (germline): SGHNT, YYREEE (reference sequence). The CDR3 sequence: CASSLGQKTSNEQFF. CDR3 nucleotides: TGCGCCAGCAGCTTGGGACAAAAGACATCGAATGAGCAGTTCTTC.

This clone has only a few counts. The rearrangement joins TRBV6-4 to TRBJ1-4; unclear D gene. The CDR3 extends over 12 amino acids. V was pared by 5 bases and J by 13 bases, with 14 bases between. Germline V lookup: CDR1 MRHNA, CDR2 SNTAGT. The CDR3 nucleotides are TGTGCCAGCAGTCCGGGAGCTTTAGTACTGTTTTTT. Translated, it gives CASSPGALVLFF.

This clone showed up many times. A much larger clone differs from this one at a single base, so this may be a read error. This chain uses TRBV4-2 with TRBJ2-5; TRBD1 agrees at 8 bases. The CDR3 sequence is 15 residues long. The germline V gene encodes CDR1 LGHNA and CDR2 YNFKEQ. The CDR3 DNA follows: TGTGCCAGCAGCCAAGGGACAGGGCCGGGAGAGACCCAGTGCTTC. Its translation is CASSQGTGPGETQCF.

About this clone itself: Germline is not matched at one junction end, which may reflect a read error. The V and J genes are TRBV13 and TRBJ2-1, with D possibly TRBD2 on 6 matching bases. The germline CDR1 and CDR2 sequences are PRHDT and FYEKMQ (reference sequence). The CDR3 totals 13 residues. CDR3 amino acids: CSSSLGGYNEQFF. CDR3 bases: TGTTCCAGCAGCTTAGGAGGGTACAATGAGCAGTTCTTC.

The chain carries TRBV5-1 and TRBJ2-1; tentative D call: TRBD1 (5 bases). Deletions cut 2 bases from V and 4 bases from J, with 13 bases between. The CDR3 contains 15 residues. Germline values: CDR1 SGHRS, CDR2 YFSETQ. CDR3 region: CASSFGQGSYNEQFF. For the CDR3, the DNA is TGCGCCAGCAGCTTCGGGCAGGGCAGTTACAATGAGCAGTTCTTC.

In its sample, this clone ranks as medium-sized. This sequence joins TRBV20-1 and TRBJ1-3; TRBD1 aligns across 7 bases. Germline CDR1 is DFQATT and CDR2 is SNEGSKA (reference sequence). The junction had 5 bases not matched to a gene; V was cut back by 5 bases and J by 1 base. This CDR3 spans 14 amino acids. CDR3 DNA sequence: TGCAGTGCTCCGCCGACAGGGTCTGGAAACACCATATATTTT. Encoded protein: CSAPPTGSGNTIYF.

This clone was counted a few times. The chain employs TRBV7-2 and TRBJ1-1, with D hard to call. Germline CDR1 SGHTA, CDR2 FQGNSA. The CDR3 covers 12 residues. Trimming left V 3 bases short and J 5 bases short, with 7 bases between. The CDR3 nucleotides read TGTGCCAGCAGCTTTTTATATACTGAAGCTTTCTTT. This sequence encodes CASSFLYTEAFF.

By share, this clone ranks as medium-sized. The rearrangement links TRBV5-1 to TRBJ2-1, with 11 nucleotides matching TRBD2. The germline V gene has CDR1 SGHRS and CDR2 YFSETQ. J was trimmed by 7 bases and V by 4 bases; bases with no gene match: 13. The CDR3 sequence is 17 residues long. In nucleotides, the CDR3 is TGCGCCAGCAGCAGTACTAGCGGGGGACGTTCATGGAATGAGCAGTTCTTC. Translating gives CASSSTSGGRSWNEQFF.

The V gene is TRBV15, the J gene TRBJ2-3, with D unresolved. The V and J ends lost 0 bases and 8 bases respectively, with 24 bases between them. The CDR3 is 18 amino acids. CDR1 is LNHNV and CDR2 is YYDKDF in the germline V gene (reference sequence). CDR3 DNA: TGTGCCACCAGCAGAGAATCCGGTCCAATAGGCGGTCTTGGTACGCAGTATTTT. It yields the protein CATSRESGPIGGLGTQYF.

This clone is judged medium-sized (0.01 to 0.1%). The gene calls are TRBV10-1 and TRBJ2-3; D is tentatively TRBD1 or TRBD2 (5 bases each). V lost 0 bases and J lost 0, with 10 bases in between. Germline CDR1 WNHNN, CDR2 SYGVQD (reference sequence). The CDR3 has 16 amino acids. CDR3 amino acids: CASSESSGLSTDTQYF. The CDR3 bases are TGCGCCAGCAGTGAGTCGTCGGGGCTTAGCACAGATACGCAGTATTTT.

By share, this clone ranks as medium-sized. The same CDR3 also results from other DNA sequences found in this sample. V gene TRBV9 combines with J gene TRBJ1-2; tentatively, D is TRBD1 (5 bases). Trimming stripped 4 bases from V and 6 bases from J, with 16 bases between. Germline CDR1 reads SGDLS; CDR2 reads YYNGEE. CDR3 length equals 14 residues. CDR3 bases: TGTGCCAGCAGCTCCGACAGTGGTTGGGATGGCTACACCTTC. Protein sequence: CASSSDSGWDGYTF.

Within the sample, this clone is medium-sized. The chain joins TRBV7-2 to TRBJ2-1; 10 positions agree with TRBD1. This CDR3 region has 20 residues. The V gene end was trimmed by 5 bases and the J gene end by 5 bases; junction bases not matched to a gene: 21. Germline V gene sequence: CDR1 SGHTA, CDR2 FQGNSA. The CDR3, as DNA: TGTGCCAGCAGCCCCCCCCCGGGGACAGGGGCCTCTTGGGTGGACAATGAGCAGTTCTTC. Amino acids: CASSPPPGTGASWVDNEQFF.

J is TRBJ2-2 and V is TRBV2; 7 nucleotides line up with TRBD2. CDR3 length equals 19 residues. The ends lost 2 bases at V and 0 bases at J; junction bases unmatched: 12. Germline values: CDR1 SNHLY, CDR2 FYNNEI. The CDR3 sequence: CASSEPALTLAANTGELFF. As DNA, the CDR3 is TGTGCCAGCAGTGAACCCGCTTTAACCCTAGCGGCGAACACCGGGGAGCTGTTTTTT.

This clone qualifies as medium-sized. V and J are TRBV11-1 and TRBJ2-1, with D possibly TRBD2 on 6 matching bases. Trimming stripped 8 bases from V and 15 bases from J, with 20 bases between. Germline V CDR1 and CDR2: SGHAT, FQDESV (reference sequence). The CDR3 is made up of 12 amino acids. Here the CDR3 DNA reads TGTGCCAGCCAGGCCGTGGGGGAGGTTAGGTTCTTC. It encodes CASQAVGEVRFF.